These 16 T cell receptor beta chains originate from one sample sequenced in a study of T cells in Graves' hyperthyroidism and ophthalmopathy. TCR beta CDR3 region amplification was performed from RNA transcripts. Using the HTBI primer set, a first-round RT-PCR was run on the TCR CDR3. TCRdb re-analysed the multiplex PCR reads in MiXCR, keeping a single row per CDR3 protein. Of more than 500,000 distinct CDR3 sequences listed, 15% to 20% are singletons. Sequencing was carried out using blood. The receptors originated from a woman in her thirties with Graves' hyperthyroidism.

This clonotype has a count of ten or more. The chain uses TRBV6-1 and TRBJ2-6; D gene unclear. The CDR3 runs 15 residues. The V end was cut by 6 bases, the J end by 0 bases, with 9 bases between. Per the germline V gene, CDR1 is MNHNS and CDR2 is SASEGT. The CDR3 DNA sequence: TGTGCCAGCAGACCCCCCAGCTCTGGGGCCAACGTCCTGACTTTC. It translates to CASRPPSSGANVLTF.

This clonotype was recorded many times. V is TRBV30 and J is TRBJ2-1, with no clear D. Deletions cut 3 bases from V and 4 bases from J, with 4 bases between. This CDR3 is 11 amino acids long. The germline CDR1 and CDR2 sequences are GTSNPN and SVGIG (reference sequence). As DNA, the CDR3 is TGTGCCTGGAGCAAATACAATGAGCAGTTCTTC. This encodes CAWSKYNEQFF.

The chain recombines TRBV6-2 or TRBV6-3 with TRBJ1-1, with 7 nucleotides matching TRBD1. The CDR3 spans 17 residues. Per germline, CDR1 MNHEY and CDR2 SVGEGT. The V gene end was trimmed by 2 bases and the J gene end by 1 base; junction bases not matched to a gene: 10. CDR3 protein: CASSYRNRGGKNTEAFF. CDR3 nucleotides: TGTGCCAGCAGTTACCGTAACAGGGGAGGGAAGAACACTGAAGCTTTCTTT.

The chain links TRBV5-1 to TRBJ2-7, with 8 nucleotides matching TRBD1. The CDR3 consists of 15 residues. Germline loops: CDR1 SGHRS, CDR2 YFSETQ. The V and J ends lost 2 bases and 4 bases, in that order; junction bases with no gene match: 8. For the CDR3, the DNA is TGCGCCAGCAGCTTACAGGGGGACCTCGGATACGAGCAGTACTTC. This translates into CASSLQGDLGYEQYF.

V gene TRBV5-1 combines with J gene TRBJ2-7; D unclear. Germline V gene lookup returns CDR1 SGHRS and CDR2 YFSETQ. V gave up 5 bases and J gave up 3 bases, with 15 bases separating them. This CDR3 comprises 14 residues. The CDR3 spells CASRLKSFDYEQYF. CDR3 DNA: TGCGCCAGCAGGCTGAAGAGTTTTGACTACGAGCAGTACTTC.

As concerns this clonotype: Being one base from a much bigger clone, this may be a read error. The chain is built from TRBV11-2 and TRBJ2-1, with a weak D call TRBD2 (6 bases). The V gene lost 2 bases and the J gene lost 7 bases, with 21 bases spanning the gap. The germline V gene has CDR1 SGHAT and CDR2 FQNNGV. This CDR3 region has 17 residues. The CDR3, as DNA: TGTGCCAGCAGCTTAAACTTGCGGTGGGAGGAGGAGAATGAGCAGTTCTTC. Translated: CASSLNLRWEEENEQFF.

This clonotype was seen ten or more times. J is TRBJ2-5 and V is TRBV28; TRBD2 might be the D (7 bases). Between the trimmed V and J ends, which lost 6 bases and 6 bases, there was a span of 14 bases. Germline loops: CDR1 MDHEN, CDR2 SYDVKM. This CDR3 spans 13 amino acids. This CDR3 is CASSGGRVKTQYF. The DNA of the CDR3 is TGTGCCAGCAGCGGGGGGCGCGTAAAGACCCAGTACTTC.

The gene calls are TRBV11-3 and TRBJ2-2; no definite D call. CDR1 and CDR2 (germline): SGHNT, YENEEA. Trimming took 1 base from V and 14 from J, leaving 17 bases between them. The CDR3 runs to 14 residues. Here the CDR3 DNA reads TGTGCCAGCAGCTTAGCCGGACGGTGGAAGGGACTGTTTTTT. It specifies CASSLAGRWKGLFF.

The table lists this clonotype with a few counts. The chain uses TRBV4-1 and TRBJ1-2; no definite D call. CDR1 and CDR2 (germline): MGHRA, YSYEKL. The CDR3 has 15 residues. V gave up 0 bases and J gave up 0 bases, with 8 bases separating them. The CDR3 here is CASSQDRSTNYGYTF. The CDR3 bases are TGCGCCAGCAGCCAAGATAGGTCCACTAACTATGGCTACACCTTC.

This clonotype has only a few counts. One junction end disagrees with the germline gene, perhaps due to a read error. This chain links TRBV6-1 with TRBJ2-3; 13 nucleotides align to TRBD2. The length of the CDR3 is 17 residues. CDR1 and CDR2 from the germline V gene are MNHNS and SASEGT. CDR3 nucleotide sequence: TGTGCCAGCAGCGAAGCACTAGCGGGAGGGCCAGCAGATACGCAGTATTTT. It translates to CASSEALAGGPADTQYF.

This clonotype was recorded many times. This sequence joins TRBV10-3 and TRBJ2-7, with 7 bases fitting TRBD1. Germline loops: CDR1 ENHRY, CDR2 SYGVKD. The CDR3 totals 15 residues. V was pared by 8 bases and J by 0 bases, with 10 bases of the junction left unmatched. CDR3 loop: CAIATPRDSSYEQYF. DNA for the CDR3: TGTGCCATCGCTACCCCTCGGGACAGCTCCTACGAGCAGTACTTC.

CDR3 sequence (DNA): TGTGCCAGCAGGGGACCTAGCGGGAGAGAGACCCAGTACTTC. It specifies CASRGPSGRETQYF. The gene calls are TRBV6-2 or TRBV6-3 and TRBJ2-5, with TRBD2 identical over 10 bases. Trimming at V came to 6 bases and at J to 4 bases, leaving 5 bases not matched to a gene. This CDR3 contains 14 residues. The V gene's germline CDR1 is MNHEY and CDR2 SVGEGT.

The CDR3 loop is CASSSQPRGAQYF. The CDR3 bases are TGTGCCAGCAGCTCCCAACCCCGGGGAGCCCAGTACTTC. The V call is TRBV7-3, the J call TRBJ2-5, with D tentatively TRBD2 (5 bases). With 4 bases removed from V and 9 bases from J, the gap between germline ends came to 15 bases. The CDR3 covers 13 residues. Looked up from germline, CDR1 is SGHTA and CDR2 is FQGTGA.

This clonotype was seen many times. The V gene is TRBV7-2, the J gene TRBJ2-3; D is uncertain. CDR1 and CDR2 from the germline V gene are SGHTA and FQGNSA. CDR3 length equals 15 residues. Trimming pared 1 base from V and 3 bases from J, leaving 11 bases between. This chain's CDR3 is CASSLDSSATDTQYF. The CDR3, as DNA: TGTGCCAGCAGCTTAGACTCCAGTGCTACAGATACGCAGTATTTT.

The V gene is TRBV6-2 or TRBV6-3, the J gene TRBJ2-3, with D possibly called TRBD1 or TRBD2 (5 bases each). CDR1 and CDR2 from the germline V gene are MNHEY and SVGEGT. The CDR3 is made up of 15 amino acids. V was pared by 8 bases and J by 2 bases, with 17 bases between. CDR3 DNA: TGTGCCAGCGGGGGAGCAGGAACCCTCACAGATACGCAGTATTTT. This translates into CASGGAGTLTDTQYF.

This clonotype was observed a few times. The genes are TRBV30 and TRBJ1-3, with a possible D match to TRBD1 (5 bases). Germline V gene sequence: CDR1 GTSNPN, CDR2 SVGIG (reference sequence). Trimming took off 5 bases at V and 0 bases at J, with 11 bases between the two ends. This CDR3 is 14 amino acids long. Written as DNA, the CDR3 is TGTGCCTGGGGTGGGGGTAGCTCTGGAAACACCATATATTTT. This codes for CAWGGGSSGNTIYF. The full variable domain, completed using reference TRBV30 and TRBJ1-3, is SQTIHQWPATLVQPVGSPLSLECTVEGTSNPNLYWYRQAAGRGLQLLFYSVGIGQISSEVPQNLSASRPQDRQFILSSKKLLLSDSGFYLCAWGGGSSGNTIYFGEGSWLTVV.